Presented here are 20 T cell receptor beta chains from one specimen sequenced in a study of cytomegalovirus exposure and HLA in healthy donors. Use of 60 Vbeta and 13 Jbeta primers characterized the PCR. Sequencing was performed with immunoSEQ multiplex PCR; in TCRdb, only in-frame clones are kept and a portion is missing. The data contain 150,000 to 200,000 clones, more than 80% of them singletons. The sample taken for sequencing was PBMCs. These TCRs come from a man younger than 30 in good health and CMV-seronegative.

For this clone: The sample holds other DNA sequences that translate to the same CDR3. This chain links TRBV19 with TRBJ2-7; 8 bases are a match to TRBD1. The CDR3 covers 14 residues. Germline V gene lookup returns CDR1 LNHDA and CDR2 SQIVND (reference sequence). V was pared by 3 bases and J by 4 bases, with 5 bases of the junction left unmatched. In nucleotides, the CDR3 is TGTGCCAGTAGTATCGACAGGGGAAGGTACGAGCAGTACTTC. It specifies CASSIDRGRYEQYF.

The chain links TRBV18 to TRBJ1-2, with TRBD1 matching over 8 bases. There are 16 residues in the CDR3. Germline CDR1 and CDR2: KGHSH and LQKENI. Trimming cost V 3 bases and J 8 bases; bases outside gene matches: 14. CDR3 loop: CASSPPRGQAEGGYTF. In nucleotides, the CDR3 is TGTGCCAGCTCACCCCCCAGGGGACAGGCAGAGGGAGGCTACACCTTC.

This clone was detected once. The chain joins TRBV20-1 to TRBJ1-2; D is undetermined. The CDR3 runs 11 residues. With 6 bases removed from V and 9 bases from J, the gap between germline ends came to 14 bases. In germline, CDR1 is DFQATT, CDR2 SNEGSKA (reference sequence). The CDR3 sequence: CSAEVLLSYTF. In DNA form, the CDR3 reads TGCAGTGCCGAGGTGTTACTGAGCTACACCTTC.

This chain uses TRBV10-3 with TRBJ1-4; the match to TRBD1 covers 11 bases. This CDR3 comprises 15 residues. In germline, CDR1 is ENHRY, CDR2 SYGVKD. J gave up 5 bases and V 10 bases, and 9 bases lay outside the gene matches. The chain's CDR3 is CATQLRTGGNEKLFF. In DNA form, the CDR3 reads TGTGCCACCCAACTCCGGACAGGGGGCAATGAAAAACTGTTTTTT.

The chain couples TRBV28 to TRBJ2-6; 14 nucleotides agree with TRBD2. V lost 8 bases and J lost 2; bases outside the gene matches: 11. The CDR3 is 19 residues long. Germline values: CDR1 MDHEN, CDR2 SYDVKM. The chain's CDR3 is CASSVLPGLAGAGANVLTF. CDR3 bases: TGTGCCAGCTCCGTCTTACCGGGACTAGCGGGAGCTGGGGCCAACGTCCTGACTTTC.

This chain connects TRBV28 to TRBJ2-5; 10 bases map to TRBD2. This CDR3 spans 16 amino acids. Germline-derived CDR1 and CDR2 are MDHEN and SYDVKM. The junction had 6 bases not matched to a gene; V was cut back by 4 bases and J by 1 base. As DNA, the CDR3 is TGTGCCAGCAGTTGGTCACTAGCGGGAAGCCAAGAGACCCAGTACTTC. It translates to CASSWSLAGSQETQYF.

The V gene is TRBV4-2, the J gene TRBJ2-2; 8 bases agree with TRBD1. The CDR3 covers 16 residues. Germline V gene sequence: CDR1 LGHNA, CDR2 YNFKEQ. V shed 0 bases, J shed 1 base, and the junction held 1 base outside the gene matches. The CDR3 coding sequence is TGTGCCAGCAGCCAAGATGGGACAGGGAACACCGGGGAGCTGTTTTTT. As protein: CASSQDGTGNTGELFF.

The chain recombines TRBV7-2 with TRBJ1-5; D is uncertain. V shed 3 bases and J shed 5 bases, with 8 bases lying between them. CDR3 length: 13 residues. The V gene's germline CDR1 is SGHTA and CDR2 FQGNSA. CDR3 DNA sequence: TGTGCCAGCAGCTTCATAGCCGATCAGCCCCAGCATTTT. Protein sequence: CASSFIADQPQHF.

This clone appeared once. This sequence joins TRBV5-1 and TRBJ2-2; D remains ambiguous. V was pared by 0 bases and J by 3 bases, with 12 bases between. In germline, CDR1 is SGHRS, CDR2 YFSETQ. The CDR3 sequence is 16 residues long. CDR3 sequence reads: CASSLGTPRDTGELFF. The CDR3 bases are TGCGCCAGCAGCTTGGGAACTCCTAGAGACACCGGGGAGCTGTTTTTT.

The chain combines TRBV5-4 with TRBJ1-2; a possible D gene is TRBD1 (6 bases). The CDR3 length is 14 residues. Germline CDR1 reads SGHNT; CDR2 reads YYREEE (reference sequence). Trimming took 2 bases from V and 4 from J, leaving 12 bases between them. CDR3 loop: CASSFWTDLYGYTF. The CDR3 DNA reads as TGTGCCAGCAGCTTTTGGACAGACCTCTATGGCTACACCTTC.

The rearrangement joins TRBV19 to TRBJ2-3, with D perhaps matching TRBD1 (6 bases). Germline lookup yields CDR1 LNHDA and CDR2 SQIVND (reference sequence). The V gene lost 6 bases and the J gene lost 5 bases, with 15 bases spanning the gap. The CDR3 loop spans 14 amino acids. In DNA form, the CDR3 reads TGTGCCAGTAGACCGACAGGTCTCGGAGATACGCAGTATTTT. Its translation: CASRPTGLGDTQYF.

The chain uses TRBV5-1 and TRBJ2-3; 16 bases line up with TRBD2. The CDR3 is 20 residues long. V trimming: 1 base; J trimming: 0 bases; junction bases outside the gene matches: 8. Germline V lookup: CDR1 SGHRS, CDR2 YFSETQ. This CDR3 is CASSLLPGLAGGPSTDTQYF. The CDR3 DNA reads TGCGCCAGCAGCTTGTTACCGGGACTAGCGGGAGGGCCGAGCACAGATACGCAGTATTTT.

This clone was picked up one time. The J gene is TRBJ2-7, the V gene TRBV7-2, with 10 bases that match TRBD1. Germline V gene lookup returns CDR1 SGHTA and CDR2 FQGNSA. The CDR3 has 15 residues. Germline trimming cut 5 bases from V and 5 bases from J; bases unmatched to any gene: 9. The CDR3 spells CASSRAGQGYNEQYF. The CDR3 DNA reads TGTGCCAGCAGCCGCGCGGGACAGGGGTACAACGAGCAGTACTTC.

This chain links TRBV6-1 with TRBJ2-1; perhaps TRBD2 as D (5 bases). In germline, CDR1 is MNHNS, CDR2 SASEGT. The V gene lost 3 bases and the J gene lost 8 bases, with 17 bases spanning the gap. The CDR3 is made up of 15 amino acids. CDR3 nucleotide sequence: TGTGCCAGCAGTGAGACGGGAAGGATGTCCGATGAGCAGTTCTTC. Translation: CASSETGRMSDEQFF.

The genes are TRBV15 and TRBJ1-3, with a tentative D call TRBD1 (5 bases). CDR3 length equals 15 residues. Germline V lookup: CDR1 LNHNV, CDR2 YYDKDF (reference sequence). With 0 bases removed from V and 2 bases from J, the gap between germline ends came to 8 bases. In DNA form, the CDR3 reads TGTGCCACCAGCAGAGACCAAGGGGCTGGAAACACCATATATTTT. Protein: CATSRDQGAGNTIYF. Looking up the rest from reference TRBV15 and TRBJ1-3 gives the full variable domain: DAMVIQNPRYQVTQFGKPVTLSCSQTLNHNVMYWYQQKSSQAPKLLFHYYDKDFNNEADTPDNFQSRRPNTSFCFLDIRSPGLGDTAMYLCATSRDQGAGNTIYFGEGSWLTVV.

This clone came up a few times. This sequence joins TRBV29-1 and TRBJ2-1, with D possibly being TRBD2 (5 bases). Trimming stripped 3 bases from V and 10 bases from J, with 16 bases between. CDR1 SQVTM and CDR2 ANQGSEA come from the germline V gene. There are 13 residues in the CDR3. The CDR3 DNA reads TGCAGCGTTGAGCGCGGAGAGGGATTCGAGCAGTTCTTC. Translation: CSVERGEGFEQFF.

The genes are TRBV6-4 and TRBJ2-3; 7 bases match TRBD2. After removal of 5 bases from V and 1 base from J, the junction contained 0 bases not matched to a gene. The germline V gene has CDR1 MRHNA and CDR2 SNTAGT. The CDR3 has 13 amino acids. CDR3 DNA: TGTGCCAGCAGTCGGGAGGGCACAGATACGCAGTATTTT. It codes for CASSREGTDTQYF.

J is TRBJ2-5 and V is TRBV4-2; no clear D. Trimming pared 1 base from V and 4 bases from J, leaving 10 bases between. The CDR3 length is 14 residues. CDR1 is LGHNA and CDR2 is YNFKEQ in the germline V gene. Here the CDR3 DNA reads TGTGCCAGCAGCCAAGCCCGGTCTTCAGAGACCCAGTACTTC. Translating it yields CASSQARSSETQYF.

A note on this clone: At one end, the junction sequence differs from germline, possibly due to a read error. This chain links TRBV7-9 with TRBJ2-7; TRBD2 aligns across 12 bases. CDR1 SEHNR and CDR2 FQNEAQ come from the germline V gene (reference sequence). The CDR3 is made up of 15 amino acids. The CDR3 reads CSSSRRLAGVYEQYF. The CDR3 bases are TGTTCCAGCAGCCGCAGACTAGCGGGAGTCTACGAGCAGTACTTC.

V usage is TRBV28 and J usage is TRBJ2-1; 10 bases are shared with TRBD2. The ends lost 3 bases at V and 7 bases at J; junction bases unmatched: 12. The CDR3 runs to 17 residues. Germline CDR1 reads MDHEN; CDR2 reads SYDVKM. The CDR3 loop reads CASSFNIGTSESNEQFF. The CDR3, as DNA: TGTGCCAGCAGTTTTAATATCGGGACTAGCGAGAGTAATGAGCAGTTCTTC.